One sample yielded the 19 T cell receptor beta chains listed below, sequenced in a study of cytomegalovirus exposure and HLA in healthy donors. The PCR used 60 Vbeta and 13 Jbeta primers. Data came from immunoSEQ multiplex PCR; TCRdb stores just in-frame clones and leaves some out. This table has about 120,000 clones, about three quarters appearing once. Material: PBMCs. The receptor set was obtained from a man aged 60 to 69 in good health and CMV-seropositive.

The V gene is TRBV2, the J gene TRBJ1-2; the match to TRBD1 covers 7 bases. The CDR3 is 13 residues long. Trimming removed 9 bases from V and 7 bases from J; junction bases left unmatched: 11. CDR1 SNHLY and CDR2 FYNNEI come from the germline V gene. The CDR3 is CARAGGQRRGYTF. CDR3 sequence (DNA): TGTGCCAGGGCAGGGGGTCAGCGACGTGGCTACACCTTC.

The sample holds a few counts of this clone. The J gene is TRBJ2-5, the V gene TRBV10-3; TRBD2 aligns across 9 bases. Trimming cost V 10 bases and J 0 bases; bases outside gene matches: 15. Germline V CDR1 and CDR2: ENHRY, SYGVKD. The CDR3 is 17 residues long. The CDR3 loop reads CARKRCTSGPYQETQYF. The CDR3 DNA follows: TGTGCCAGAAAGAGATGTACTAGCGGGCCTTACCAAGAGACCCAGTACTTC.

The chain employs TRBV5-5 and TRBJ1-6; a weak D match, TRBD1 (5 bases). The V gene's germline CDR1 is SGHKS and CDR2 YYEKEE (reference sequence). There are 15 residues in the CDR3. Trimming removed 1 base at V and 9 bases at J, with 14 bases between. In DNA, the CDR3 is TGTGCCAGCAGCTTGTTGGGTAGGGGCGCTTCACCCCTCCACTTT. Translation gives CASSLLGRGASPLHF.

The CDR3 bases are TGTGCCAGCATCGAAAGGAGATTCAGCGAAACTGAAGCTTTCTTT. Protein sequence: CASIERRFSETEAFF. V and J are TRBV6-6 and TRBJ1-1; D remains unclear. The V and J ends lost 7 bases and 5 bases respectively, with 20 bases between them. The length of the CDR3 is 15 residues. Germline CDR1 and CDR2: MNHNY and SVGAGI (reference sequence).

Note on this clone: The germline gene is not matched at one end of the junction; a read error may be the cause. The chain couples TRBV7-7 to TRBJ2-1, with 8 positions matching TRBD1. CDR1 and CDR2 (germline): SSHAT, FNYEAQ (reference sequence). The CDR3 length is 15 residues. The CDR3 region is CASSLGTGSYNEQFF. CDR3 sequence (DNA): TGTGCTAGCAGCTTAGGGACAGGCTCCTACAATGAGCAGTTCTTC.

In its sample, this clone was seen once. Other DNA sequences of this sample code for an identical CDR3. The V gene is TRBV15, the J gene TRBJ2-5; D remains ambiguous. The CDR3 contains 12 residues. V dropped 2 bases and J dropped 5 bases, with 6 bases sitting between them. Germline V CDR1 and CDR2: LNHNV, YYDKDF (reference sequence). The CDR3 bases are TGTGCCACCAGCAGACTCGTGGAGACCCAGTACTTC. Translating it yields CATSRLVETQYF.

In this sample, this clone turned up a few times. The J gene is TRBJ2-4, the V gene TRBV4-1, with D unclear. V was clipped by 5 bases and J by 0 bases, with 8 bases between them. The germline V gene encodes CDR1 MGHRA and CDR2 YSYEKL. The CDR3 consists of 14 residues. CDR3 nucleotide sequence: TGCGCCAGCAGCGAACCACTAGCCAAAAACATTCAGTACTTC. This translates into CASSEPLAKNIQYF.

The genes are TRBV29-1 and TRBJ2-5; 11 positions agree with TRBD2. J was trimmed by 5 bases and V by 4 bases; bases with no gene match: 3. This CDR3 contains 13 residues. Germline CDR1 SQVTM, CDR2 ANQGSEA. CDR3 sequence: CSVALAGVETQYF. The DNA for the CDR3 is TGCAGCGTTGCACTAGCGGGAGTGGAGACCCAGTACTTC.

V and J are TRBV10-2 and TRBJ2-7; tentatively, D is TRBD2 (5 bases). This CDR3 contains 17 residues. Trimming took 2 bases from V and 1 from J, leaving 18 bases between them. Per germline, CDR1 WSHSY and CDR2 SAAADI. The CDR3 loop reads CASSERTAPFLSYEQYF. CDR3 nucleotide sequence: TGCGCCAGCAGTGAGCGGACTGCGCCCTTCCTTTCCTACGAGCAGTACTTC.

Regarding this clone: Other DNA sequences in this specimen translate into the identical CDR3. This chain connects TRBV9 to TRBJ1-3; D uncertain. The CDR3 sequence is 13 residues long. With 2 bases removed from V and 4 bases from J, the gap between germline ends came to 7 bases. CDR1 is SGDLS and CDR2 is YYNGEE in the germline V gene. The CDR3 nucleotides read TGTGCCAGCAGCGTTGGCGGGGGAAACACCATATATTTT. Translating gives CASSVGGGNTIYF.

V is TRBV10-1 and J is TRBJ2-2, with D maybe TRBD1 (6 bases). V was cut by 10 bases and J by 5 bases, with 17 bases left in between. Looked up from germline, CDR1 is WNHNN and CDR2 is SYGVQD (reference sequence). This CDR3 comprises 14 residues. In nucleotides, the CDR3 is TGCGCCACCACCGGGACACCGGGAACCGGGGAGCTGTTTTTT. Translated, it gives CATTGTPGTGELFF.

The chain couples TRBV19 to TRBJ2-2; TRBD2 matches at 7 bases. Germline CDR1 is LNHDA and CDR2 is SQIVND (reference sequence). Unmatched junction bases numbered 1, after V lost 3 bases and J lost 0 bases. The CDR3 totals 15 residues. Here the CDR3 reads CASSIGTTNTGELFF. The CDR3 DNA follows: TGTGCCAGTAGTATCGGGACTACGAACACCGGGGAGCTGTTTTTT.

This clone was detected once. This chain joins TRBV5-1 and TRBJ2-3, with 13 bases matching TRBD2. Unmatched junction bases numbered 4, after V lost 1 base and J lost 2 bases. Germline CDR1 is SGHRS and CDR2 is YFSETQ. This CDR3 contains 17 residues. CDR3 DNA sequence: TGCGCCAGCAGCTTGTCGACTAGCGGGAGGTACACAGATACGCAGTATTTT. Its protein is CASSLSTSGRYTDTQYF.

This sequence joins TRBV5-1 and TRBJ2-5, with D possibly being TRBD2 (6 bases). V was pared by 4 bases and J by 6 bases, with 16 bases between. Germline CDR1 reads SGHRS; CDR2 reads YFSETQ. This CDR3 contains 14 residues. CDR3 coding DNA: TGCGCCAGCAGCCCCTCGACTAGTTCCAAGACCCAGTACTTC. Translation: CASSPSTSSKTQYF.

The chain is built from TRBV30 and TRBJ1-2; 8 bases agree with TRBD1. This CDR3 is built from 14 residues. V gave up 3 bases and J gave up 4 bases; unmatched junction bases: 7. Germline-derived CDR1 and CDR2 are GTSNPN and SVGIG (reference sequence). CDR3 residues: CAWRQGDYLYGYTF. DNA for the CDR3: TGTGCCTGGAGACAGGGGGATTACCTCTATGGCTACACCTTC.

In its sample, this clone was seen a few times. The chain couples TRBV28 to TRBJ1-2; the D gene is possibly TRBD1 (5 bases). CDR1 and CDR2 from the germline V gene are MDHEN and SYDVKM. The CDR3 has 14 residues. V dropped 7 bases and J dropped 4 bases, with 16 bases sitting between them. The CDR3, as DNA: TGTGCCAGCACCACCGGGGGAGATTTCTATGGCTACACCTTC. Its protein is CASTTGGDFYGYTF.

This chain connects TRBV29-1 to TRBJ2-1, with TRBD1 identical over 12 bases. Trimming took 6 bases from V and 6 from J; bases not matched to a gene: 6. The CDR3 consists of 14 residues. The V gene's germline CDR1 is SQVTM and CDR2 ANQGSEA. DNA for the CDR3: TGCAGCGTAGCCGGGACAGGGGGCTTCAATGAGCAGTTCTTC. Translated: CSVAGTGGFNEQFF.

The gene calls are TRBV7-8 and TRBJ2-5, with 7 bases lining up with TRBD2. The germline V gene encodes CDR1 SGHVS and CDR2 FQNEAQ. The junction had 8 bases not matched to a gene; V was cut back by 2 bases and J by 2 bases. The CDR3 covers 16 residues. CDR3 in DNA: TGTGCCAGCAGCTTATTGATGGCGGGGGATCAAGAGACCCAGTACTTC. Translated, it gives CASSLLMAGDQETQYF.

The chain carries TRBV5-5 and TRBJ1-1, with 8 positions matching TRBD1. The CDR3 is 13 amino acids. CDR1 SGHKS and CDR2 YYEKEE come from the germline V gene (reference sequence). After removal of 7 bases from V and 1 base from J, the junction contained 3 bases not matched to a gene. CDR3 DNA sequence: TGTGCCAGCGGACAGGGAAGGAACACTGAAGCTTTCTTT. The encoded protein is CASGQGRNTEAFF.